The 19 T cell receptor beta chains below all came from one sample that was sequenced in a study of shared clonotypes between healthy human individuals. Sequencing was performed with immunoSEQ multiplex PCR; in TCRdb, only in-frame clones are kept and a portion is missing. The table lists around 1.9 million clones, around 93% of them singletons, with 1.7% in the top ten. The naive CD8 population came from CD45RO-negative cells selected for CCR7, without terminally differentiated effector memory CD45RA+ cells. What was sequenced was naive CD8+ T cells from PBMCs. The receptors come from a man between 18 and 29 years old in good health. Some clones in this sample may be carry-over from other donors' samples.

The chain couples TRBV15 to TRBJ1-1; possibly TRBD1 for D (5 bases). The CDR3 has 18 amino acids. V lost 3 bases and J lost 0, with 20 bases in between. Germline loops: CDR1 LNHNV, CDR2 YYDKDF (reference sequence). CDR3 DNA sequence: TGTGCCACCAGCAGGCCCCCAGGGCTCATAACGATGAACACTGAAGCTTTCTTT. It yields the protein CATSRPPGLITMNTEAFF.

The chain has TRBV7-8 and TRBJ2-3; 11 bases are shared with TRBD1. This CDR3 is 15 amino acids long. With V trimmed by 3 bases and J by 5 bases, 4 bases remained unmatched. Germline CDR1 and CDR2: SGHVS and FQNEAQ. The DNA of the CDR3 is TGTGCCAGCAGCTTGGACAGGGGGCTAAAAGATACGCAGTATTTT. Residues: CASSLDRGLKDTQYF.

This clone was counted only a few times. This chain links TRBV6-5 with TRBJ1-1; D is possibly TRBD1 (6 bases). The V and J ends lost 2 bases and 3 bases respectively, with 10 bases between them. Germline V gene lookup returns CDR1 MNHEY and CDR2 SVGAGI. The CDR3 consists of 14 residues. In DNA, the CDR3 is TGTGCCAGCAGTTACGCGGACAGACACACTGAAGCTTTCTTT. This encodes CASSYADRHTEAFF.

This rearrangement joins TRBV6-5 to TRBJ1-5, with 12 bases aligning to TRBD1. Unmatched junction bases numbered 3, after V lost 8 bases and J lost 7 bases. The CDR3 extends over 13 amino acids. From germline, CDR1 is MNHEY and CDR2 SVGAGI. Written as DNA, the CDR3 is TGTGCCAGCCGGGACAGGGGGCGACAGCCCCAGCATTTT. This sequence encodes CASRDRGRQPQHF.

The rearrangement uses TRBV4-1 and TRBJ2-7; 9 nucleotides agree with TRBD2. Trimming cost V 4 bases and J 2 bases; bases outside gene matches: 9. Germline V gene lookup returns CDR1 MGHRA and CDR2 YSYEKL. This CDR3 contains 16 residues. The CDR3 sequence is CASSLGVIAGAYEQYF. CDR3 in DNA: TGCGCCAGCAGCCTCGGAGTAATAGCGGGAGCCTACGAGCAGTACTTC.

The CDR3 here is CASQWTGYTEAFF. The CDR3 region has the DNA TGTGCCAGCCAATGGACAGGGTACACTGAAGCTTTCTTT. This chain links TRBV27 with TRBJ1-1, with 8 bases matching TRBD1. CDR1 is MNHEY, CDR2 SMNVEV, per germline (reference sequence). The CDR3 sequence is 13 residues long. V lost 8 bases, J lost 3 bases, and 5 bases stayed unmatched.

About this clone: The sample contains more than one DNA sequence encoding this CDR3. The CDR3 is CASSVGPSGTYNEQFF. The CDR3 DNA reads TGTGCCAGCAGCGTAGGTCCTAGCGGGACCTACAATGAGCAGTTCTTC. This chain links TRBV9 with TRBJ2-1; TRBD2 matches at 9 bases. The trim removed 0 bases at V and 2 bases at J, leaving 3 bases unmatched. Germline V gene data show CDR1 as SGDLS and CDR2 as YYNGEE. The CDR3 is 16 residues long.

This rearrangement joins TRBV6-4 to TRBJ2-1; TRBD2 might be the D (5 bases). This CDR3 region has 15 residues. Per the germline V gene, CDR1 is MRHNA and CDR2 is SNTAGT. Trimming removed 5 bases from V and 5 bases from J, with 16 bases in between. In nucleotides, the CDR3 is TGTGCCAGCAGTCCCTATGGGGAGTCCGACAATGAGCAGTTCTTC. Amino acid sequence: CASSPYGESDNEQFF.

The genes are TRBV11-3 and TRBJ2-1; a weak D match, TRBD2 (6 bases). Germline CDR1 and CDR2: SGHNT and YENEEA. V was shortened by 5 bases and J by 4 bases, with 15 bases between the two germline ends. The CDR3 has 15 residues. The CDR3 loop reads CASSRDGRLYNEQFF. In DNA form, the CDR3 reads TGTGCCAGCAGCCGGGACGGGAGACTTTACAATGAGCAGTTCTTC.

CDR3 loop: CASSFDRGVLSYEQYF. The CDR3 nucleotides read TGTGCCAGCAGCTTTGACAGGGGAGTTTTGTCCTACGAGCAGTACTTC. V and J are TRBV5-4 and TRBJ2-7; 8 nucleotides match TRBD1. The length of the CDR3 is 16 residues. The germline CDR1 and CDR2 sequences are SGHNT and YYREEE (reference sequence). V lost 2 bases, J lost 1 base, and 8 bases stayed unmatched.

A note on this clone: The sample has other DNA sequences that encode this CDR3 too. The V call is TRBV7-9, the J call TRBJ2-2; D is tentatively TRBD1 or TRBD2 (5 bases each). V dropped 3 bases and J dropped 6 bases, with 5 bases sitting between them. Germline-derived CDR1 and CDR2 are SEHNR and FQNEAQ (reference sequence). This CDR3 comprises 12 residues. CDR3 sequence (DNA): TGTGCCAGCAGCTTGGGGGCCGGGGAGCTGTTTTTT. This codes for CASSLGAGELFF.

The chain joins TRBV2 to TRBJ2-1; D unresolved. Germline V gene sequence: CDR1 SNHLY, CDR2 FYNNEI. The V gene lost 6 bases and the J gene lost 0 bases, with 12 bases spanning the gap. The CDR3 is 15 residues long. The CDR3 reads CASRTGGSSYNEQFF. In DNA, the CDR3 is TGTGCCAGCAGGACGGGTGGTAGCTCCTACAATGAGCAGTTCTTC.

This chain uses TRBV16 with TRBJ2-3; TRBD1 or TRBD2 may be the D gene (6 bases each). Germline CDR1 is KGHSY and CDR2 is FQNENV. This CDR3 is 15 amino acids long. V lost 2 bases and J lost 3, with 12 bases in between. In DNA, the CDR3 is TGTGCCAGCAGCCAACTCGGGGGCGGGACAGATACGCAGTATTTT. Protein sequence: CASSQLGGGTDTQYF.

This rearrangement joins TRBV12-5 to TRBJ1-1; possibly TRBD1 for D (6 bases). CDR3 size: 17 residues. CDR1 LGHNT and CDR2 FRNRAP come from the germline V gene. V was trimmed by 0 bases and J by 1 base, leaving 15 bases between them. The CDR3 protein is CASGLVRPTGQNTEAFF. The DNA for the CDR3 is TGTGCTAGTGGTTTGGTTCGACCGACAGGCCAGAACACTGAAGCTTTCTTT.

This chain joins TRBV4-2 and TRBJ1-4; 8 bases map to TRBD1. The CDR3 is made up of 16 amino acids. CDR1 is LGHNA and CDR2 is YNFKEQ in the germline V gene. V was clipped by 0 bases and J by 14 bases; unmatched bases: 14. The CDR3 DNA reads TGTGCCAGCAGCCAAGATTTAGGGCAGGGGGCGCGGGGGCTGTTTTTT. It is translated as CASSQDLGQGARGLFF.

The chain recombines TRBV6-6 with TRBJ1-1; unclear D gene. CDR3 length: 13 residues. Trimming pared 10 bases from V and 2 bases from J, leaving 14 bases between. Looked up from germline, CDR1 is MNHNY and CDR2 is SVGAGI (reference sequence). CDR3 in DNA: TGTGCCACCCTCCGGGTTCTTAACACTGAAGCTTTCTTT. It codes for CATLRVLNTEAFF.

The chain is built from TRBV2 and TRBJ2-7; 9 nucleotides line up with TRBD1. CDR1 and CDR2 (germline): SNHLY, FYNNEI. The length of the CDR3 is 13 residues. V shed 11 bases, J shed 3 bases, and the junction held 8 bases outside the gene matches. CDR3 coding DNA: TGTGCCGGAGACGGGGACAGGGACTACGAGCAGTACTTC. Translation: CAGDGDRDYEQYF.

This chain links TRBV7-9 with TRBJ2-2; TRBD1 might be the D (6 bases). V lost 0 bases and J lost 2, with 13 bases in between. The CDR3 totals 17 residues. From germline, CDR1 is SEHNR and CDR2 FQNEAQ (reference sequence). CDR3 amino acids: CASSLALGRGNTGELFF. DNA for the CDR3: TGTGCCAGCAGCTTAGCTCTTGGCAGGGGAAACACCGGGGAGCTGTTTTTT.

In its sample, this clone was seen once. This sequence joins TRBV30 and TRBJ1-2, with D uncertain. Trimming cost V 6 bases and J 7 bases, with 15 bases left between them. Germline V lookup: CDR1 GTSNPN, CDR2 SVGIG (reference sequence). The CDR3 runs 12 residues. The CDR3 reads CACPTREGGYTF. CDR3 nucleotide sequence: TGTGCCTGCCCCACGAGGGAGGGTGGCTACACCTTC. The variable domain in full, completed from reference TRBV30 and TRBJ1-2, reads SQTIHQWPATLVQPVGSPLSLECTVEGTSNPNLYWYRQAAGRGLQLLFYSVGIGQISSEVPQNLSASRPQDRQFILSSKKLLLSDSGFYLCACPTREGGYTFGSGTRLTVV.